This is a list of T cell receptor beta chains from one sample in a study of T cells in Graves' hyperthyroidism and ophthalmopathy. TCRdb ran MiXCR on the multiplex PCR reads and lists one entry per CDR3 protein. The sample contains hundreds of thousands of distinct CDR3 sequences, roughly 15% of which appear only once. Sequenced input: blood. Receptors originate from a woman aged 18-29 years with Graves' hyperthyroidism. CDR3s include the opening cysteine and the closing phenylalanine or tryptophan. The D gene is left open where the match is weak. Size values are once, few and many counts, or a class for expanded clones, and some rows have none.

clone_size j_call d_call v_call cdr3_nt cdr3_aa
NA TRBJ2-1 TRBD2 TRBV20-1 TGCAGTGCTAGACCTCTTTTCCCTAGCGGGAGTTTGAATGAGCAGTTCTTC CSARPLFPSGSLNEQFF
many TRBJ2-3 NA TRBV2 TGTGCCAGCAGGGACCAGGGTACGCAGTATTTT CASRDQGTQYF
many TRBJ2-5 NA TRBV28 TGTGCCAGCAGTTTCGGTTCTACAGAGACCCAGTACTTC CASSFGSTETQYF
NA TRBJ1-1 TRBD1 TRBV4-3 TGCGCCAGCAGCCACTCCCAGGGGGCTGAAGCTTTCTTT CASSHSQGAEAFF
few TRBJ1-5 NA TRBV19 TGTGCCAGTAGAGGGGCAGGGAGGGCTCAGCCCCAGCATTTT CASRGAGRAQPQHF
NA TRBJ1-1 TRBD1 TRBV29-1 TGCAGCGTTTCAGGGGGCCCCACTGAAGCTTTCTTT CSVSGGPTEAFF
NA TRBJ2-7 TRBD2 TRBV19 TGTGCCAGTAGTACCCTGACTAGCGGGAACACCTACGAGCAGTACTTC CASSTLTSGNTYEQYF
many TRBJ2-1 TRBD2 TRBV5-1 TGCGCCAGCAGCTTCGGTCGAGGGTCGGCGGGAGTTTGGGACAATGAGCAGTTCTTC CASSFGRGSAGVWDNEQFF
few TRBJ2-1 NA TRBV7-2 TGTGCCAGCAGCTTAGGTCCCCGGGGGACAGGACTAGACAATGAGCAGTTCTTC CASSLGPRGTGLDNEQFF
few TRBJ2-1 NA TRBV27 TGTGCCAGCCCCGTGGGGTACAATGAGCAGTTCTTC CASPVGYNEQFF
few TRBJ2-7 TRBD2 TRBV6-2/TRBV6-3 TGTGCCAGCAGTTACTCGTCCGGGAGGAGGAACGAGCAGTACTTC CASSYSSGRRNEQYF
few TRBJ2-7 NA TRBV27 TGTGCCAGCAGTTTACTAGGCGACAGGCGCTCCTACGAGCAGTACTTC CASSLLGDRRSYEQYF
few TRBJ2-1 TRBD2 TRBV5-6 TGTGCCAGCAGCCACCCTAGCGGGAGGGCCCTCAATGAGCAGTTCTTC CASSHPSGRALNEQFF
many TRBJ1-5 NA TRBV3-1 TGTGCCAGCAGCCAAGGGGTCGAGGGCAATCAGCCCCAGCATTTT CASSQGVEGNQPQHF
NA TRBJ1-5 NA TRBV7-9 TGTGCCAGCAGCTTAGGCGGGCATAGAAGCAATCAGCCCCAGCATTTT CASSLGGHRSNQPQHF
few TRBJ2-7 NA TRBV12-3/TRBV12-4 TGTGCCAGCAGTTACAGGCCATCCCGGCCCACCTACGAGCAGTACTTC CASSYRPSRPTYEQYF
many TRBJ1-1 NA TRBV3-1 TGTGCCAGCAGCCAAAATGGGGGGAACACTGAAGCTTTCTTT CASSQNGGNTEAFF
NA TRBJ2-4 NA TRBV20-1 TGCAGTGCTAGAGATTCTCTAGCCAAAAACATTCAGTACTTC CSARDSLAKNIQYF
many TRBJ2-3 NA TRBV7-3 TGTGCCAGCAGCTTATCGGCTAGTTTTGGGGGAGATCCGCAGTATTTT CASSLSASFGGDPQYF
NA TRBJ2-4 NA TRBV6-1 TGTGCCAGCAGTGGTACATCGCAAGGCATTCAGTACTTC CASSGTSQGIQYF
few TRBJ2-5 NA TRBV10-3 TGTGCCATAAGGGGAAGGCAAGGAGAGACCCAGTACTTC CAIRGRQGETQYF
many TRBJ1-4 NA TRBV28 TGTGCCAGCAGTTCCCGGTCGACAGGTCTGAGTGAAAAACTGTTTTTT CASSSRSTGLSEKLFF
NA TRBJ2-4 TRBD2 TRBV9 TGTGCCAGCGGAGAGGGACTAGCAGATAAAAACATTCAGTACTTC CASGEGLADKNIQYF
few TRBJ2-5 TRBD2 TRBV12-3/TRBV12-4 TGTGCCAGCAGCTTAGGCGCTAGCGGGAGGTCGGTAGAGACCCAGTACTTC CASSLGASGRSVETQYF
many TRBJ2-7 NA TRBV4-3 TGTGCCAGCAGCCAAGGGGGGGGCTACGAGCAGTACTTC CASSQGGGYEQYF
many TRBJ2-7 TRBD1 TRBV28 TGTGCCAGCAGACATACAAGTTGGCGGGACAGGGTCGGGGAGCAGTACTTC CASRHTSWRDRVGEQYF
NA TRBJ1-1 NA TRBV25-1 TGTGCCAGCAGTGAAAGTTGGGGGAACACTGAAGCTTTCTTT CASSESWGNTEAFF
NA TRBJ2-1 TRBD2 TRBV20-1 TGCAGTGCTAGTCCCGGACTAGGGCCACATGAGCAGTTCTTC CSASPGLGPHEQFF
NA TRBJ2-1 TRBD2 TRBV6-5 TGTGCCAGCAGTTGCTCTAGCGGAGTCACCTACAATGAGCAGTTCTTC CASSCSSGVTYNEQFF
NA TRBJ1-5 NA TRBV24-1 TGTGCCACCAGTAATTTAAGGGTAAATCAGCCCCAGCATTTT CATSNLRVNQPQHF
NA TRBJ2-1 TRBD2 TRBV10-2 TGCGCCAGCAGTGAGTCGCTGCTAGCGGGATCGAGCTCCTACAATGAGCAGTTCTTC CASSESLLAGSSSYNEQFF
NA TRBJ2-7 TRBD2 TRBV19 TGTGCCAGTAGTTCCCCCGGACTAGATCTGCGGTACGAGCAGTACTTC CASSSPGLDLRYEQYF
NA TRBJ2-3 TRBD1 TRBV15 TGTGCCACCAGCAGAGATGGTTTAGGGGGCGTTACAGATACGCAGTATTTT CATSRDGLGGVTDTQYF
few TRBJ1-2 NA TRBV4-1 TGCGCCAGCAGCCAAGTGATGAATCCGCCCAGGCGGCCTAACTATGGCTACACCTTC CASSQVMNPPRRPNYGYTF
once TRBJ1-5 TRBD1 TRBV20-1 TGCAGTGCTGGGGACAGGGGTCAGCCCCAGCATTTT CSAGDRGQPQHF
NA TRBJ2-1 NA TRBV6-5 TGTGCCAGCAGTCACGGGGCGACTAGCTACAATGAGCAGTTCTTC CASSHGATSYNEQFF
few TRBJ2-3 NA TRBV20-1 TGCAGTGCTAGAGCGGTACGGGATGGACCCGGGGATACGCAGTATTTT CSARAVRDGPGDTQYF
many TRBJ1-5 NA TRBV20-1 TGCAGTGCTTTCCCTTCTCAGGGCGTTATGCTCAATCAGCCCCAGCATTTT CSAFPSQGVMLNQPQHF
NA TRBJ2-3 NA TRBV29-1 TGCAGCGTTGACCCCTCCTTAACAGATACGCAGTATTTT CSVDPSLTDTQYF
many TRBJ2-1 TRBD2 TRBV12-3/TRBV12-4 TGTGCCGACCAAGCAACCGGGACTATAGGCAATGAGCAGTTCTTC CADQATGTIGNEQFF
many TRBJ1-1 NA TRBV20-1 TGCAGTGCCCCCAACATGAACACTGAAGCTTTCTTT CSAPNMNTEAFF
few TRBJ1-1 NA TRBV29-1 TGCAGCGTTGATCTTTCCGGGGCTGAAGCTTTCTTT CSVDLSGAEAFF
many TRBJ2-3 TRBD2 TRBV11-2 TGTGCCAGCAGCTCCTCAGCGGGGACCACAGATACGCAGTATTTT CASSSSAGTTDTQYF
once TRBJ2-4 NA TRBV28 TGTGCCAGCAGTTTACCAGGGGCCCAAGGAGACATTCATTACTTC CASSLPGAQGDIHYF
many TRBJ2-1 TRBD2 TRBV4-1 TGCGCCAGCAGCTACCTGCCTAGCGGTTTGGGGAATGAGCAGTTCTTC CASSYLPSGLGNEQFF
NA TRBJ1-2 NA TRBV9 TGTGCCAGCAGCGTAGTGGCGGGCACTCTCTATGGCTACACCTTC CASSVVAGTLYGYTF
few TRBJ1-5 TRBD1 TRBV19 TGTGCCAGTAAAGCTTGGGCAGGGGGCGCATCTCGGGAGCCCCAGCATTTT CASKAWAGGASREPQHF
many TRBJ1-1 NA TRBV6-2/TRBV6-3 TGTGCCAGCAGTTTCTGGCCCTATAGCGGCAGACGAGGAGGAAACACTGAAGCTTTCTTT CASSFWPYSGRRGGNTEAFF